This T cell receptor (beta chain) appears in the sequencing data of a study of beta chain bispecific antibodies for T cell cancers (dated by TCRdb to 2020 to 2023). General notes on the study: Healthy donor T cells were cocultured with T cell leukemia lines and bispecific antibodies, then TRBV sequencing of surviving cells measured the depletion of each TRBV family. Jurkat cells expressed surface TRBV12 (TRBV12-3), and HPB-ALL cells expressed surface TRBV5-5. Overall results and qualifications from the work: Relative to anti-CD19, anti-TRBV12 exposure cut the share of total TRBV signal from TRBV12-3 by approximately 99%, while TRBV12-4 dropped by about 36%, which was not significant. Cross-reactivity of the anti-TRBV5-5 antibody with TRBV5-6 was attributed to high sequence similarity between the two genes. Except for the targeted genes and closely related genes, all other TRBV family members appeared to be unaffected by the TRBV-directed bispecific antibodies. Leukemia cell line cells were mixed with normal T cells in each sequenced sample, and most of the targeted TRBV signal was derived from the leukemia cells rather than from the normal T cells.

A distance of 16 bases separates the germline ends of V and J, which lose 7 bases and 0 bases respectively. The CDR3 contains 17 residues, cysteine and phenylalanine counted. The only DNA kept is the CDR3, 51 bases in frame from the first base. The germline V gene (reference sequence) gives CDR1 as MNHNY and CDR2 as SVGAGI. The table lists this clonotype with many counts. The antigen this receptor binds is unknown. Nothing much larger sits one base from this clone, and base qualities are not available. Libraries incorporated unique molecular identifier barcodes, which were used to quantify clonotypes. Qiagen AllPrep DNA/RNA Micro kits were used to isolate total RNA, and an Agilent TapeStation was used to check RNA quality. TCR beta libraries were constructed by 5' RACE, in which cDNA synthesis was followed by two PCR steps with TCR beta constant-region gene-specific primers. Sequencing of the TCR beta libraries was done on an Illumina MiSeq platform. The paper's data handling went like this. Reads were processed with MIGEC, MiXCR and VDJtools. Clonotype frequency was calculated as the fraction of unique molecular identifiers assigned to a given clonotype among all unique molecular identifiers in the sample. Nonfunctional TRBV genes listed as pseudogenes or open reading frames in IMGT, such as TRBV1, TRBV12-1 and TRBV21, were excluded. TCRdb applied fastp at Q25 and MiXCR to the public reads, then kept only in-frame beta chains. Under each unique CDR3 protein, matching rows form one entry showing the most common genes and DNA. The V and J calls and clone size come from TCRdb's table, not from the authors' own analysis. Across this sample there are about 20,000 distinct CDR3 sequences, with approximately 2.2% seen only once. Roughly 5% of the sample is in the top ten clones.

The meaning of the sample's treatment or condition label: alpha-V12: anti-TRBV12 scFv linked to anti-CD3 scFv. T cells were expanded from blood mononuclear cells for about 3 days with either the anti-CD3 antibody OKT3 or CD3/CD28 Dynabeads. The anti-TRBV12 bispecific sample came from a coculture of Jurkat leukemia cells with normal T cells, compared against an anti-CD19 bispecific control coculture. The culture conditions for expanded T cells were RPMI 1640 plus 10% fetal bovine serum, recombinant human IL-2 (about 100 IU/ml) and IL-7 (5 ng/ml). Each coculture contained 5 x 10^4 normal T cells, 5 x 10^4 target cells and bispecific antibody in roughly 100 ul and was incubated for roughly 16 hours at 37 degrees C. Each bispecific antibody consisted of two single-chain variable fragments expressed in a single-chain diabody format with a His tag. The effector T cells were obtained from healthy human donors, with peripheral blood mononuclear cells isolated from leukapheresis samples by Ficoll density gradient centrifugation.

This TCR derives from a human donor in good health. Some clones in this sample may be carry-over from other donors' samples. Specimen: healthy donor T cells cultured with leukemia cells, collected from a culture containing a bispecific antibody targeting TCR Vbeta12. The chain uses TRBV6-6 and TRBJ2-6, with a weak D call of TRBD2 (5 bases match). The CDR3: CASMEAPFSSGANVLTF. The nucleotides are TGTGCCAGCATGGAGGCACCCTTCAGCTCTGGGGCCAACGTCCTGACTTTC.